A selection of T cell receptor beta chains follows, all from one sample in a study of identical twins. TCRdb analysed the 5' RACE reads with MiXCR anew, one entry per CDR3 protein. Of about 660,000 distinct CDR3 sequences in the sample, over 8.5% were seen once. The same sample was also used in a study of yellow fever vaccine responses in identical twins.

The source material was PBMCs. These receptors all stem from a woman younger than 35 in good health. CDR3s include the opening cysteine and the closing phenylalanine or tryptophan. Fields, in order: clone size, V gene, D gene, J gene, CDR3 protein, CDR3 DNA. The D gene is left open where the match is weak. Size tells how often a clone was seen (once, few, many) or the class of an expanded clone, and some rows leave it out.

-	TRBV6-5	-	TRBJ2-2	CASSYKGRRVGYTGELFF	TGTGCCAGCAGTTATAAGGGTCGCAGGGTGGGTTACACCGGGGAGCTGTTTTTT
many	TRBV7-8	-	TRBJ1-2	CASSLEGGGGANTF	TGTGCCAGCAGCTTAGAAGGCGGGGGAGGGGCCAACACCTTC
-	TRBV5-1	TRBD1	TRBJ1-1	CASSQTYRGPNTEAFF	TGCGCCAGCAGCCAAACCTACAGGGGCCCGAACACTGAAGCTTTCTTT
many	TRBV9	-	TRBJ2-1	CASSVEEGPYNEQFF	TGTGCCAGCAGCGTAGAGGAGGGTCCCTACAATGAGCAGTTCTTC
few	TRBV3-1	-	TRBJ2-3	CASSRIADTQYF	TGTGCCAGCAGCCGTATAGCAGATACGCAGTATTTT
many	TRBV7-9	TRBD1	TRBJ1-4	CASSRRTGNNEKLFF	TGTGCCAGCAGCCGTCGGACAGGGAATAATGAAAAACTGTTTTTT
-	TRBV5-5	TRBD2	TRBJ2-1	CASSFWTSGPNEQFF	TGTGCCAGCAGCTTTTGGACTAGCGGGCCCAATGAGCAGTTCTTC
-	TRBV7-6	-	TRBJ2-7	CASSIGVGTPKLNYEQYF	TGTGCCAGCAGCATTGGGGTGGGGACACCCAAACTGAACTACGAGCAGTACTTC
-	TRBV20-1	-	TRBJ1-1	CSAVGGDTEAFF	TGCAGTGCCGTAGGTGGGGACACTGAAGCTTTCTTT
many	TRBV29-1	-	TRBJ1-4	CSVFDSTTNEKLFF	TGCAGCGTATTCGACTCCACAACTAATGAAAAACTGTTTTTT
few	TRBV6-2/TRBV6-3	TRBD2	TRBJ2-5	CASSIQTSGAETQYF	TGTGCCAGCAGTATCCAGACTAGCGGGGCGGAGACCCAGTACTTC
-	TRBV7-2	-	TRBJ2-7	CASSLRTRYEQYF	TGTGCCAGCAGCCTCCGGACACGGTACGAGCAGTACTTC
-	TRBV12-3/TRBV12-4	-	TRBJ2-7	CASSRTEKQYF	TGTGCCAGCAGTCGGACGGAGAAGCAGTACTTC
few	TRBV30	TRBD1	TRBJ2-7	CASTGQGATLYEQYF	TGTGCGTCTACAGGACAGGGGGCCACCCTCTACGAGCAGTACTTC
-	TRBV24-1	TRBD1	TRBJ2-1	CATSRTGGGNEQFF	TGTGCCACCAGCCGGACAGGGGGCGGGAATGAGCAGTTCTTC
many	TRBV15	-	TRBJ2-5	CATSRTGRAQETQYF	TGTGCCACCAGCAGAACGGGCAGGGCGCAAGAGACCCAGTACTTC
many	TRBV27	TRBD1	TRBJ2-7	CASRGDRYSYEQYF	TGTGCCAGCAGGGGGGACAGGTATTCCTACGAGCAGTACTTC
many	TRBV20-1	-	TRBJ2-2	CSASVNTGELFF	TGCAGTGCTAGCGTAAACACCGGGGAGCTGTTTTTT
many	TRBV7-2	-	TRBJ2-1	CASSSQGLVGEQFF	TGTGCCAGCAGCTCACAGGGATTAGTGGGTGAGCAGTTCTTC
few	TRBV4-3	-	TRBJ2-7	CASSQVAAGSYEQYF	TGCGCCAGCAGCCAAGTGGCTGCGGGCTCCTACGAGCAGTACTTC
-	TRBV27	-	TRBJ1-6	CASSSPRGWNSPLHF	TGTGCCAGCAGTTCCCCTAGGGGTTGGAATTCACCCCTCCACTTT
-	TRBV7-2	-	TRBJ2-7	CASSSGRTLPYEQYF	TGTGCCAGCAGCTCGGGACGGACCTTACCTTACGAGCAGTACTTC
many	TRBV12-3/TRBV12-4	-	TRBJ2-3	CASGDTTQYF	TGTGCCAGCGGGGACACTACGCAGTATTTT
few	TRBV29-1	-	TRBJ1-3	CSVASESSGNTIYF	TGCAGCGTTGCATCGGAGAGCTCTGGAAACACCATATATTTT
-	TRBV15	TRBD1	TRBJ2-6	CATSRGTGAGANVLTF	TGTGCCACCAGCAGGGGGACAGGTGCTGGGGCCAACGTCCTGACTTTC
-	TRBV7-2	TRBD1	TRBJ2-2	CASSSTGGGIGAGELFF	TGTGCCAGCAGTTCCACAGGGGGCGGAATCGGCGCCGGGGAGCTGTTTTTT
many	TRBV5-1	-	TRBJ2-7	CASSPQASSYEQYF	TGCGCCAGCAGCCCCCAGGCGAGCTCCTACGAGCAGTACTTC
-	TRBV28	-	TRBJ2-1	CASIGVGSYNEQFF	TGTGCCAGCATCGGGGTCGGCTCCTACAATGAGCAGTTCTTC
many	TRBV29-1	-	TRBJ2-1	CSVEDRLAAQFF	TGCAGCGTTGAAGATCGTCTAGCAGCCCAGTTCTTC
few	TRBV27	-	TRBJ2-7	CASSFWASYEQYF	TGTGCCAGCAGTTTTTGGGCCTCCTACGAGCAGTACTTC
-	TRBV11-2	-	TRBJ2-3	CASSLAAAPADTQYF	TGTGCCAGCAGCTTAGCGGCGGCCCCAGCGGATACGCAGTATTTT
few	TRBV5-1	TRBD2	TRBJ2-6	CASSLFPPKTSGTGANVLTF	TGCGCCAGCAGCTTGTTTCCCCCCAAGACTAGCGGGACTGGGGCCAACGTCCTGACTTTC
-	TRBV7-2	-	TRBJ2-5	CASSLVPGGAGETQYF	TGTGCCAGCAGCTTAGTACCTGGGGGGGCTGGGGAGACCCAGTACTTC
many	TRBV7-9	-	TRBJ2-1	CASSPRGSSYNEQFF	TGTGCCAGCAGCCCCCGGGGGAGCTCCTACAATGAGCAGTTCTTC
few	TRBV10-3	-	TRBJ2-1	CAITPGQNPYNEQFF	TGTGCCATCACGCCTGGGCAAAATCCGTACAATGAGCAGTTCTTC
many	TRBV28	TRBD1	TRBJ2-3	CASSLPTVSDRGFTDTQYF	TGTGCCAGCAGTTTGCCGACCGTATCTGACAGGGGTTTTACCGATACGCAGTATTTT
-	TRBV3-1	-	TRBJ1-6	CASSQARGSPLHF	TGTGCCAGCAGCCAAGCGCGTGGCTCACCCCTCCACTTT
-	TRBV13	TRBD2	TRBJ2-1	CARTTSGKGNEQFF	TGTGCCAGGACGACTAGCGGGAAGGGCAATGAGCAGTTCTTC
-	TRBV5-8	-	TRBJ1-5	CASSPREGIQGNQPQHF	TGTGCCAGCAGCCCTAGGGAGGGGATTCAGGGCAATCAGCCCCAGCATTTT
few	TRBV7-9	-	TRBJ2-2	CASSLVAETAGELFF	TGTGCCAGCAGCTTAGTAGCGGAAACCGCCGGGGAGCTGTTTTTT
-	TRBV29-1	TRBD1	TRBJ2-7	CSVEADRDYEQYF	TGCAGCGTTGAAGCCGACAGGGACTACGAGCAGTACTTC
many	TRBV7-9	-	TRBJ1-1	CASSVARGNTEAFF	TGTGCCAGCAGCGTTGCCAGGGGAAACACTGAAGCTTTCTTT
few	TRBV18	-	TRBJ1-1	CASSQAGAPTEAFF	TGTGCCAGCTCGCAGGCGGGGGCTCCCACTGAAGCTTTCTTT
few	TRBV25-1	-	TRBJ2-6	CASSELRGTGANVLTF	TGTGCCAGCAGTGAATTAAGAGGTACTGGGGCCAACGTCCTGACTTTC
few	TRBV6-1	TRBD2	TRBJ2-2	CASRTAGDPRGELFF	TGTGCCAGCAGAACCGCGGGAGACCCCAGGGGGGAGCTGTTTTTT
many	TRBV11-2	TRBD2	TRBJ2-1	CASSLAAGGVYNEQFF	TGTGCCAGCAGCTTAGCGGCGGGAGGGGTCTACAATGAGCAGTTCTTC
few	TRBV4-3	TRBD2	TRBJ2-1	CASSQVAGGANEQFF	TGCGCCAGCAGCCAAGTGGCGGGAGGTGCCAATGAGCAGTTCTTC
few	TRBV6-1	-	TRBJ2-2	CASSPLGQLNTGELFF	TGTGCCAGCAGTCCCTTAGGACAGCTGAACACCGGGGAGCTGTTTTTT
many	TRBV20-1	-	TRBJ2-5	CSAGPRAGETQYF	TGCAGTGCTGGCCCAAGGGCTGGGGAGACCCAGTACTTC
-	TRBV24-1	TRBD2	TRBJ2-1	CATSDPGLADEQFF	TGTGCCACCAGTGACCCCGGACTAGCGGACGAGCAGTTCTTC
few	TRBV7-9	TRBD2	TRBJ2-1	CASSVGAGEQFF	TGTGCCAGCAGCGTAGGAGCGGGGGAGCAGTTCTTC
many	TRBV14	-	TRBJ1-1	CASSPQGYTEAFF	TGTGCCAGCAGCCCTCAGGGGTACACTGAAGCTTTCTTT
many	TRBV14	-	TRBJ1-6	CASSPRRNNSPLHF	TGTGCCAGCAGCCCCAGACGGAATAATTCACCCCTCCACTTT
many	TRBV12-3/TRBV12-4	TRBD2	TRBJ2-1	CASERTSGYNEQFF	TGTGCCAGCGAGAGGACTAGCGGATACAATGAGCAGTTCTTC
many	TRBV4-2	TRBD1	TRBJ2-4	CATSGGAKNIQYF	TGTGCCACCTCAGGGGGAGCCAAAAACATTCAGTACTTC